Below, 10 T cell receptor beta chains from the same sample are listed, as sequenced in a study of beta chain features in type 1 diabetes (dated 2018 in TCRdb). Receptor libraries were prepared by the immunoSEQ multiplex PCR assay. All of the isolated RNA was reverse transcribed with the High Capacity cDNA Reverse Transcription Kit, so expressed TCRB transcripts were sequenced. This immuneACCESS table, as held by TCRdb, lists in-frame sequences with V and J called but not all clones. Of the missing ones, under half trace to an unresolved V gene in checked studies; the others have no known cause. The sample has 250,000 to 400,000 clones on record, approximately 14% of them singletons. 6.7% of the sample goes to the ten largest clones. Sequenced sample: central memory CD4+ T cells from blood. The receptor source for this set is a man under 40 in good health.

The rearrangement links TRBV9 to TRBJ2-5, with D unclear. The CDR3 totals 15 residues. Germline V lookup: CDR1 SGDLS, CDR2 YYNGEE. V lost 0 bases, J lost 0 bases, and 9 bases lay in between. The CDR3 region is CASSVALRDQETQYF. The CDR3 nucleotides are TGTGCCAGCAGCGTAGCTCTCAGAGACCAAGAGACCCAGTACTTC.

A word on this clone: The same CDR3 is also encoded by other DNA sequences in this sample. The genes are TRBV5-6 and TRBJ1-3, with TRBD1 matching over 7 bases. CDR3 length: 15 amino acids. J lost 1 base, V lost 0 bases, and 1 base had no gene match. From germline, CDR1 is SGHDT and CDR2 YYEEEE. Written as DNA, the CDR3 is TGTGCCAGCAGCTTGGGCAGGGGGTCTGGAAACACCATATATTTT. As protein: CASSLGRGSGNTIYF.

This clone occurred a few times. The chain is built from TRBV7-9 and TRBJ1-6, with no clear D. The V end was cut by 5 bases, the J end by 7 bases, with 12 bases between. The CDR3 contains 14 residues. Germline CDR1 and CDR2: SEHNR and FQNEAQ (reference sequence). The CDR3 sequence: CASSGRFMNSPLHF. CDR3 sequence (DNA): TGTGCCAGCAGCGGAAGGTTCATGAATTCACCCCTCCACTTT.

This clone was seen a few times. The chain recombines TRBV11-2 with TRBJ1-5, with TRBD1 as a possible D gene (6 bases). The CDR3 is made up of 13 amino acids. Germline V lookup: CDR1 SGHAT, CDR2 FQNNGV. V gave up 5 bases and J gave up 4 bases, with 9 bases separating them. The CDR3 spells CASSLRGNQPQHF. As DNA, the CDR3 is TGTGCCAGCAGCCTAAGGGGGAATCAGCCCCAGCATTTT.

This clone was observed a few times. The genes are TRBV15 and TRBJ2-2, with a weak D call TRBD2 (6 bases). Trimming took 6 bases from V and 3 from J, leaving 11 bases between them. This CDR3 is 14 amino acids long. From germline, CDR1 is LNHNV and CDR2 YYDKDF (reference sequence). The CDR3 DNA sequence: TGTGCCACCAGTCGGCGGGGAGACACCGGGGAGCTGTTTTTT. Translating gives CATSRRGDTGELFF.

At least ten counts were recorded for this clone. The V and J genes are TRBV19 and TRBJ2-1, with TRBD2 matching over 15 bases. V was pared by 5 bases and J by 1 base, with 9 bases of the junction left unmatched. Germline CDR1 reads LNHDA; CDR2 reads SQIVND (reference sequence). The length of the CDR3 is 19 residues. The CDR3 bases are TGTGCCAGTAGTGTCGGACTAGCGGGAGGGCCACGATCCTACAATGAGCAGTTCTTC. Its protein is CASSVGLAGGPRSYNEQFF. The variable domain in full, completed from reference TRBV19 and TRBJ2-1, reads DGGITQSPKYLFRKEGQNVTLSCEQNLNHDAMYWYRQDPGQGLRLIYYSQIVNDFQKGDIAEGYSVSREKKESFPLTVTSAQKNPTAFYLCASSVGLAGGPRSYNEQFFGPGTRLTVL.

The chain uses TRBV7-2 and TRBJ1-4; D remains ambiguous. Trimming removed 5 bases at V and 1 base at J, with 8 bases between. Looked up from germline, CDR1 is SGHTA and CDR2 is FQGNSA. The CDR3 is 14 residues long. The CDR3 region is CASSVGGTNEKLFF. The CDR3, as DNA: TGTGCCAGCAGCGTGGGTGGAACTAATGAAAAACTGTTTTTT.

The sample holds one count of this clone. The genes are TRBV20-1 and TRBJ2-7; D is ambiguous. Germline V CDR1 and CDR2: DFQATT, SNEGSKA (reference sequence). CDR3 length: 11 amino acids. Trimming left V 1 base short and J 8 bases short, with 9 bases between. The CDR3 spells CSARAGSQQYF. In DNA form, the CDR3 reads TGCAGTGCTAGAGCGGGTAGCCAGCAGTACTTC.

This clone was seen more than once but under ten times. V gene TRBV13 combines with J gene TRBJ2-5; no clear D gene. The CDR3 extends over 12 amino acids. V was cut by 5 bases and J by 5 bases, with 9 bases left in between. CDR1 and CDR2 from the germline V gene are PRHDT and FYEKMQ (reference sequence). Here the CDR3 DNA reads TGTGCCAGCAGCCTCCTTACGGAGACCCAGTACTTC. Protein: CASSLLTETQYF.

The sample holds a few counts of this clone. The chain recombines TRBV15 with TRBJ2-5; TRBD1 might be the D (5 bases). CDR1 is LNHNV and CDR2 is YYDKDF in the germline V gene (reference sequence). V lost 1 base and J lost 1, with 10 bases in between. The CDR3 runs to 15 residues. CDR3 region: CATSRAPQVQETQYF. Written as DNA, the CDR3 is TGTGCCACCAGCAGAGCCCCACAGGTCCAAGAGACCCAGTACTTC.